The rows below give T cell receptor beta chains drawn from one sample of a study of cytomegalovirus exposure and HLA in healthy donors. Some clones are missing from TCRdb's copy, which holds only in-frame ones; the method was immunoSEQ multiplex PCR. The sample yields approximately 110,000 clones, 70% to 80% seen once. The sample comprised PBMCs. The receptors were gathered from a woman aged 40-49 years in good health and CMV-seronegative. Both conserved end residues are part of each CDR3. The D gene is left open where the match is weak. The listing skips clone size in some rows; elsewhere it reads once, few, many or a size class.

>TRBD1|TRBJ1-1|once|TRBV16
CASSPPGTGGTEAFF
TGTGCCAGCAGCCCCCCAGGGACAGGGGGCACTGAAGCTTTCTTT
>TRBD2|TRBJ2-1|once|TRBV7-7
CASSLGLALYNEQFF
TGTGCCAGCAGCCTGGGACTAGCGTTGTACAATGAGCAGTTCTTC
>TRBD2|TRBJ2-3|-|TRBV7-6
CASSWGLAGGPDTQYF
TGTGCCAGCAGCTGGGGACTAGCGGGAGGGCCAGATACGCAGTATTTT
>-|TRBJ1-1|-|TRBV5-1
CASSLELGEVATEAFF
TGCGCCAGCAGCTTGGAATTGGGGGAGGTGGCCACTGAAGCTTTCTTT
>-|TRBJ1-2|-|TRBV29-1
CSVERRLANYGYTF
TGCAGCGTTGAAAGACGACTCGCAAACTATGGCTACACCTTC
>-|TRBJ2-1|-|TRBV18
CASSPPTGSEQFF
TGTGCCAGCTCACCACCGACGGGGAGCGAGCAGTTCTTC
>-|TRBJ2-5|-|TRBV4-3
CASSQKLRETQYF
TGCGCCAGCAGCCAAAAACTGCGGGAGACCCAGTACTTC
>-|TRBJ1-1|-|TRBV20-1
CSASRNTEAFF
TGCAGTGCTAGCAGGAACACTGAAGCTTTCTTT
>-|TRBJ2-7|-|TRBV5-8
CASSLPRTPSSYEQYF
TGTGCCAGCAGCTTGCCCAGGACTCCTAGCTCCTACGAGCAGTACTTC
>-|TRBJ2-6|once|TRBV5-4
CASSQNSGANVLTF
TGTGCCAGCAGCCAGAACTCTGGGGCCAACGTCCTGACTTTC
>-|TRBJ2-3|-|TRBV2
CASSALERTDTQYF
TGTGCCAGCAGTGCACTAGAACGGACAGATACGCAGTATTTT
>TRBD1|TRBJ2-1|-|TRBV5-1
CASSSRQGAAYNEQFF
TGCGCCAGCAGCTCGAGACAGGGGGCCGCCTACAATGAGCAGTTCTTC
>TRBD2|TRBJ2-1|-|TRBV7-9
CASSAGGTYNEQFF
TGTGCCAGCAGCGCCGGGGGGACCTACAATGAGCAGTTCTTC
>-|TRBJ1-1|-|TRBV27
CASSPIAGVGMGRTEAFF
TGTGCCAGCAGCCCCATCGCAGGGGTTGGAATGGGACGCACTGAAGCTTTCTTT
>-|TRBJ2-7|-|TRBV6-6
CASEGSGYEQYF
TGTGCCAGCGAAGGTAGCGGTTACGAGCAGTACTTC
>TRBD1|TRBJ1-2|few|TRBV7-8
CASSNQGDYGYTF
TGTGCCAGCAGCAATCAGGGGGACTATGGCTACACCTTC
>TRBD2|TRBJ2-7|-|TRBV6-4
CASNGLAGITPYEQYF
TGTGCCAGCAACGGACTAGCGGGGATTACTCCCTACGAGCAGTACTTC
>-|TRBJ2-7|-|TRBV29-1
CSVATNSYEQYF
TGCAGCGTTGCTACGAATTCCTACGAGCAGTACTTC
>-|TRBJ2-3|-|TRBV7-2
CASSRASPFTDTQYF
TGTGCCAGCAGCCGAGCAAGTCCCTTCACAGATACGCAGTATTTT
>TRBD1|TRBJ2-2|-|TRBV2
CASSLTGGDTGELFF
TGTGCCAGCAGCCTGACAGGGGGAGACACCGGGGAGCTGTTTTTT
>-|TRBJ2-7|-|TRBV30
CAWSVGVFGSYEQYF
TGTGCCTGGAGTGTAGGGGTCTTCGGCTCCTACGAGCAGTACTTC
>TRBD1|TRBJ1-5|-|TRBV5-6
CASSRQGWQPQHF
TGTGCCAGCAGCCGACAGGGGTGGCAGCCCCAGCATTTT
>-|TRBJ2-7|-|TRBV15
CATSRDGGGDEQYF
TGTGCCACCAGCAGAGACGGAGGGGGGGACGAGCAGTACTTC
>-|TRBJ2-5|-|TRBV6-1
CASSAAGVQETQYF
TGTGCCAGCAGTGCAGCAGGGGTCCAAGAGACCCAGTACTTC
>TRBD1|TRBJ2-7|-|TRBV7-2
CASSRGQGPDASYEQYF
TGTGCCAGCAGCCGGGGACAGGGACCCGATGCATCCTACGAGCAGTACTTC
>TRBD1|TRBJ1-2|once|TRBV28
CASHGQGRRGYTF
TGTGCCAGCCACGGACAGGGAAGAAGGGGCTACACCTTC
>TRBD2|TRBJ2-7|-|TRBV28
CASGPAGVVYEQYF
TGTGCCAGCGGCCCCGCGGGAGTCGTCTACGAGCAGTACTTC
>-|TRBJ2-7|-|TRBV2
CASMPQPLTIRQYF
TGTGCCTCCATGCCTCAACCTCTAACGATTAGGCAGTACTTC
>TRBD2|TRBJ2-1|-|TRBV28
CASKSATSGRVDEQFF
TGTGCCAGCAAGTCTGCGACTAGCGGGAGGGTCGATGAGCAGTTCTTC
>-|TRBJ2-6|once|TRBV4-1
CASSQDRTTGANVLTF
TGCGCCAGCAGCCAAGATAGAACGACTGGGGCCAACGTCCTGACTTTC
>TRBD1|TRBJ2-6|-|TRBV5-1
CASSLADGWGQGSGANVLTF
TGCGCCAGCAGCTTGGCCGATGGGTGGGGACAGGGATCTGGGGCCAACGTCCTGACTTTC
>TRBD2|TRBJ2-7|-|TRBV4-3
CASSQDWASGSYEQYF
TGCGCCAGCAGCCAAGATTGGGCTAGCGGGAGCTACGAGCAGTACTTC
>-|TRBJ1-4|-|TRBV5-4
CASSPGVRGEKLFF
TGTGCCAGCAGCCCGGGGGTCCGGGGTGAAAAACTGTTTTTT
>TRBD1|TRBJ1-1|-|TRBV4-3
CASSQGAAGQDTEAFF
TGCGCCAGCAGCCAAGGTGCTGCTGGACAGGACACTGAAGCTTTCTTT
>-|TRBJ2-2|-|TRBV10-3
CAISESGGTGELFF
TGTGCCATCAGTGAGTCAGGGGGAACCGGGGAGCTGTTTTTT
>-|TRBJ2-5|-|TRBV18
CASSPNGETQYF
TGTGCCAGCTCTCCCAACGGGGAGACCCAGTACTTC
>-|TRBJ1-2|-|TRBV19
CASSNDRRDYGYTF
TGTGCCAGTAGTAATGACAGAAGGGACTATGGCTACACCTTC
>-|TRBJ2-7|-|TRBV4-2
CASSQVVAGGFYEQYF
TGTGCCAGCAGCCAAGTCGTAGCTGGCGGGTTCTACGAGCAGTACTTC
>TRBD2|TRBJ2-5|-|TRBV9
CASSVGLAGEETQYF
TGTGCCAGCAGCGTAGGACTAGCGGGAGAGGAGACCCAGTACTTC
>-|TRBJ2-7|-|TRBV13
CASNLGRNNEQYF
TGTGCCAGCAACTTGGGGAGAAATAACGAGCAGTACTTC
>-|TRBJ1-2|-|TRBV18
CASSPETLSNYGYTF
TGTGCCAGCTCACCAGAGACGTTGAGTAACTATGGCTACACCTTT
>TRBD2|TRBJ2-1|once|TRBV18
CASSPRAGGGNEQFF
TGTGCCAGCTCACCAAGGGCTGGGGGGGGCAATGAGCAGTTCTTC
>-|TRBJ1-2|once|TRBV29-1
CSVRDYNYGYTF
TGCAGCGTGAGGGACTATAACTATGGCTACACCTTC
>-|TRBJ1-1|-|TRBV20-1
CSATTTAGAFF
TGCAGTGCTACTACGACAGCTGGAGCTTTCTTT
>TRBD1|TRBJ1-5|-|TRBV28
CASSSGQAGDQPQHF
TGTGCCAGCAGTTCGGGACAGGCGGGTGATCAGCCCCAGCATTTT